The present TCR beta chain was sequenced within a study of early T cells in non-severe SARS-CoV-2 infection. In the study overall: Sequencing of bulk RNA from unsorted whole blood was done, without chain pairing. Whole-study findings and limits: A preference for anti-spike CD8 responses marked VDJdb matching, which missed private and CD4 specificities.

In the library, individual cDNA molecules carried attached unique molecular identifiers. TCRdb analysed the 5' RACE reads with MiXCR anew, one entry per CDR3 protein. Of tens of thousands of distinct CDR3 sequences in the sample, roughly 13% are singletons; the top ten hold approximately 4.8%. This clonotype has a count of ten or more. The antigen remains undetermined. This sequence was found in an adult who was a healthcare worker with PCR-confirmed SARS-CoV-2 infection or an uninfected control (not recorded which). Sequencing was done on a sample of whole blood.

CDR3 sequence reads: CASSKGGPHEQYF. In DNA, the CDR3 is TGTGCCAGCAGCAAAGGGGGCCCTCACGAGCAGTACTTC. The chain carries TRBV21-1 and TRBJ2-7; the D call of TRBD2 is as the table states it, not checked on the DNA. TRBV21-1 is recorded as a pseudogene. This CDR3 comprises 13 residues.